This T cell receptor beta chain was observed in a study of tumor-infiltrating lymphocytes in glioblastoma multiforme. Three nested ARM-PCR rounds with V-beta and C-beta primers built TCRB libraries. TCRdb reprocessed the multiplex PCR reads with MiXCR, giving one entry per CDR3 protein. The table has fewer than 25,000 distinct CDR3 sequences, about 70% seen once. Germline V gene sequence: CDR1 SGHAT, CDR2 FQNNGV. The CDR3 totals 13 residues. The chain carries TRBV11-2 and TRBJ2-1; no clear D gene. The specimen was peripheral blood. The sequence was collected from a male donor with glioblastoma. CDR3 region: CGGYLGYGAEQFF. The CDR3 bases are TGTGGCGGCTATCTGGGGTACGGTGCTGAGCAGTTCTTC.